Described below is a single T cell receptor (beta chain) sequence and its context. Its antigen is still unknown. These data come from a study of cytomegalovirus exposure and HLA in healthy donors. General study findings and limits: A classifier reportedly called cytomegalovirus status with high sensitivity and specificity. The study flagged around 150 TCR beta chains as cytomegalovirus-associated.

Germline CDR1 reads SNHLY; CDR2 reads FYNNEI. With V trimmed by 11 bases and J by 0 bases, 6 bases remained unmatched. There are 13 residues in the CDR3. Sequencing was performed with immunoSEQ multiplex PCR; in TCRdb, only in-frame clones are kept and a portion is missing. The sample holds approximately 150,000 clones, 75% to 95% seen once. The chain has TRBV2 and TRBJ2-7; 8 bases are shared with TRBD1. The receptor was isolated from a woman younger than 30 in good health and CMV-seropositive. Sequencing input: PBMCs. CDR3 DNA sequence: TGTGCCCTCCGACAGGGGCCCTCCTACGAGCAGTACTTC. Translating it yields CALRQGPSYEQYF.